This is a list of T cell receptor beta chains from one sample in a study of T cells after yellow fever vaccination. Each CDR3 protein is one row after TCRdb ran MiXCR on the 5' RACE reads. Counted here are some 29,000 distinct CDR3 sequences, about 4.7% occurring once; the ten biggest clones make up about 41%. Sequencing used CD8+ T cells sorted from PBMCs, obtained 10 days after the yellow fever booster vaccination. These receptors were collected from a man aged 25 to 45 who received the YFV17D yellow fever vaccine. Each CDR3 is given with its conserved first and last residue. Fields, in order: D gene, V gene, J gene, clone size, CDR3 protein, CDR3 DNA. A D gene is named only where the DNA matches it firmly. Expanded clones are given a class, and other clones once, few, many or no size at all.

.,TRBV28,TRBJ2-1,.,CASSLDTYNEQFF,TGTGCCAGCAGTTTGGACACCTACAATGAGCAGTTCTTC
.,TRBV7-9,TRBJ1-1,many,CASSLVFRDGAFF,TGTGCCAGCAGCTTAGTCTTCCGGGATGGAGCTTTCTTT
.,TRBV27,TRBJ2-6,.,CASSFRSGANVLTF,TGTGCCAGCAGTTTCAGGTCTGGGGCCAACGTCCTGACTTTC
.,TRBV7-8,TRBJ2-1,many,CASRSRENEQFF,TGTGCCAGCAGGTCCAGGGAGAATGAGCAGTTCTTC
TRBD1,TRBV19,TRBJ2-1,many,CASRTGLAANEQFF,TGTGCCAGCAGGACAGGGCTGGCGGCCAATGAGCAGTTCTTC
TRBD2,TRBV4-3,TRBJ2-7,many,CASSQEVGLVEQYF,TGCGCCAGCAGCCAGGAGGTCGGACTAGTAGAGCAGTACTTC
.,TRBV2,TRBJ2-1,many,CASSDPDQPTSSYNEQFF,TGTGCCAGCAGTGACCCCGACCAGCCTACGAGCTCCTACAATGAGCAGTTCTTC
TRBD1,TRBV29-1,TRBJ2-7,many,CSGWTGTGEQYF,TGCAGCGGCTGGACAGGGACGGGGGAGCAGTACTTC
.,TRBV28,TRBJ1-3,few,CASSLMGGGNTIYF,TGTGCCAGCAGTTTGATGGGGGGGGGAAACACCATATATTTT
TRBD1,TRBV27,TRBJ2-7,many,CASSPGTGFYEQYF,TGTGCCAGCAGTCCCGGGACAGGTTTTTACGAGCAGTACTTC
TRBD1,TRBV5-6,TRBJ2-3,many,CASSSSDRGDTQYF,TGTGCCAGCAGCTCATCGGACAGGGGTGATACGCAGTATTTT
TRBD1,TRBV4-3,TRBJ2-1,many,CASSHRGPNNEQFF,TGCGCCAGCAGCCACAGGGGGCCTAACAATGAGCAGTTCTTC
.,TRBV12-3/TRBV12-4,TRBJ2-1,many,CASGSYSYNEQFF,TGTGCCAGCGGGAGCTACTCCTACAATGAGCAGTTCTTC
TRBD2,TRBV19,TRBJ2-1,many,CASSLSGGSYNEQFF,TGTGCCAGTAGTCTCAGCGGGGGCTCCTACAATGAGCAGTTCTTC
.,TRBV19,TRBJ2-3,many,CASSIFGPVSPDTQYF,TGTGCCAGTAGTATCTTCGGGCCCGTCTCGCCAGATACGCAGTATTTT
.,TRBV7-6,TRBJ1-1,.,CATIPWGAGAFF,TGTGCCACCATTCCGTGGGGGGCTGGAGCTTTCTTT
.,TRBV6-5,TRBJ2-3,.,CASSYERTGTDTQYF,TGTGCCAGCAGTTACGAGCGTACTGGCACAGATACGCAGTATTTT
.,TRBV27,TRBJ2-7,many,CASSPSLGSYEQYF,TGTGCCAGCAGTCCGAGTTTGGGATCCTACGAGCAGTACTTC
TRBD2,TRBV6-5,TRBJ2-1,many,CASTPATSGKHEQFF,TGTGCCAGCACCCCGGCGACTAGCGGGAAACATGAGCAGTTCTTC
TRBD1,TRBV10-2,TRBJ2-3,many,CASSPDRQGFTDTQYF,TGCGCCAGCAGTCCCGACAGACAGGGGTTCACAGATACGCAGTATTTT
.,TRBV13,TRBJ2-7,many,CASSSPGGASSYEQYF,TGTGCCAGCAGCTCCCCTGGGGGCGCGAGCTCCTACGAGCAGTACTTC
.,TRBV9,TRBJ2-7,many,CASSPGRYEQYF,TGTGCCAGCAGCCCCGGACGTTACGAGCAGTACTTC
.,TRBV5-1,TRBJ2-7,many,CASSSRTGYEQYF,TGCGCCAGCAGCTCCAGGACGGGATACGAGCAGTACTTC
TRBD2,TRBV4-1,TRBJ2-1,many,CASSPYSSGRADGSSYNEQFF,TGCGCCAGCAGCCCCTACTCTAGCGGGAGGGCCGACGGAAGCTCCTACAATGAGCAGTTCTTC
TRBD2,TRBV9,TRBJ2-2,many,CASSRAGGGYTGELFF,TGTGCCAGCAGCCGGGCGGGAGGCGGGTACACCGGGGAGCTGTTTTTT
TRBD2,TRBV5-1,TRBJ2-7,many,CASSLAGLAGDYEQYF,TGCGCCAGCAGCTTGGCGGGACTAGCGGGAGATTACGAGCAGTACTTC
.,TRBV6-5,TRBJ2-1,many,CASSYSERGPGFF,TGTGCCAGCAGTTACTCAGAAAGAGGCCCGGGGTTCTTC
.,TRBV14,TRBJ2-3,many,CASSQGQESPDTQYF,TGTGCCAGCAGCCAAGGACAGGAAAGCCCAGATACGCAGTATTTT